The clone carrying this T cell receptor (beta chain) has a single count. As yet, its antigen is unknown. The sample originates from a study of shared clonotypes between healthy human individuals. In the study overall: For every donor, three CD4 naive, three CD4 memory, two CD8 naive and one CD8 memory plates were used. Points from the study as a whole: Some naive CD4 clonotypes, roughly 4.7%, turned up in common across a handful of donors. What rarefaction showed was incomplete sorted-subset sequencing despite large depth.

Germline CDR1 MNHNY, CDR2 SVGAGI (reference sequence). The length of the CDR3 is 14 residues. V was pared by 6 bases and J by 0 bases, with 4 bases of the junction left unmatched. The table came from immunoSEQ multiplex PCR; TCRdb's copy has only in-frame clones and leaves some out. This table holds about 960,000 clones, roughly 72% found once. Sample: memory CD4+ T cells sorted from blood. Subset indicated: CD45RA-negative fraction. The origin of this receptor is a man aged 18 to 30 in good health. V usage is TRBV6-6 and J usage is TRBJ2-7; 8 bases match TRBD1. CDR3 DNA: TGTGCCAGCAGCCGACAGGGGATCTCCTACGAGCAGTACTTC. It specifies CASSRQGISYEQYF.